The table lists the clone carrying this TCR beta chain with a few counts. Its antigen is undetermined. Construction of the TCRbeta library involved unique molecular identifiers. TCRdb re-derived calls from the PCR reads in MiXCR, one entry per CDR3 protein. The table lists about 250,000 distinct CDR3 sequences, about 24% of them singletons, with around 4.8% in the top ten. Trimming at V came to 7 bases and at J to 7 bases, leaving 11 bases not matched to a gene. This CDR3 has 15 residues. CDR1 is SGHRS, CDR2 YFSETQ, per germline. This sample is drawn from a study of T-cell reconstitution after alpha-beta-depleted transplantation in children. Study-wide findings and caveats: At around two months after transplant, the alpha-beta T cells were reportedly derived from several hundred expanded clones that came from non-depleted graft cells. One year after transplant, T-cell counts and diversity came mostly from newly produced T cells. Some patients' high day-60 TCRbeta diversity was attributed to recipient cells surviving conditioning.

The receptor comes from a female patient aged 2 to 10 who had a stem cell transplant for congenital amegakaryocytic thrombocytopenia, so the T cells may come from the graft donor. The sequences come from PBMCs, mostly from graft donor cells, collected 360 days after TCRalphabeta/CD19-depleted stem cell transplant. The chain combines TRBV5-1 with TRBJ2-2, with 9 bases lining up with TRBD1. In DNA form, the CDR3 reads TGCGCCAGCGACCCCGGGACAGGGTATCGCGGGGAGCTGTTTTTT. Amino acids: CASDPGTGYRGELFF.